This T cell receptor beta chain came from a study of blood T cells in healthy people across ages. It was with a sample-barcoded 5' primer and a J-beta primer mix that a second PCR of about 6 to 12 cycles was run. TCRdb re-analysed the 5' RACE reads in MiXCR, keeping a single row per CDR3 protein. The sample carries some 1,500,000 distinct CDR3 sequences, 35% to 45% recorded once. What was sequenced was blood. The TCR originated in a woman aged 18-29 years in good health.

The CDR3 protein is CASSCVPGRAIYEQYF. The CDR3 DNA sequence: TGTGCCAGCAGCTGCGTCCCCGGTAGGGCGATATACGAGCAGTACTTC. The V call is TRBV11-3, the J call TRBJ2-7; unclear D gene. The V gene's germline CDR1 is SGHNT and CDR2 YENEEA. The CDR3 is 16 amino acids. Trimming shortened V by 4 bases and J by 4 bases, and 20 bases separated the two germline ends.